The rows below give T cell receptor beta chains drawn from one sample of a study of shared clonotypes between healthy human individuals. Repertoires were generated with immunoSEQ multiplex PCR, while TCRdb's copy carries only in-frame clones and drops some. The data show under 650,000 clones, with almost 97% seen just once and 0.06% held by the top ten. The material sequenced was naive CD4+ T cells sorted from blood. The receptors here all came from a woman in her twenties or thirties in good health. The conserved cysteine and the conserved F or W are not part of the CDR3 here. Each record gives: D gene, J gene, V gene, CDR3 protein. D genes are given only for firm matches.

>TRBD2|TRBJ2-1|TRBV10-3
AISESGVSSGGYNEQF
>NA|TRBJ1-2|TRBV5-5
ASSLVGSHGYT
>TRBD2|TRBJ2-7|TRBV5-1
ASGFLAGLSYEQY
>TRBD1|TRBJ2-7|TRBV7-9
ASSLEGGQAYEQY
>NA|TRBJ2-3|TRBV9
ASSVDRLTDTQY
>TRBD1|TRBJ2-3|TRBV10-1
ASSEPGQGSDTQY
>NA|TRBJ1-3|TRBV10-3
AISAPGPVWTKPAGNTIY
>NA|TRBJ1-5|TRBV5-1
ASSRDGNQPQH
>NA|TRBJ2-1|TRBV19
ASSRFSATYNEQF
>NA|TRBJ2-5|TRBV28
ASKGFGTLPQETQY
>TRBD2|TRBJ2-1|TRBV28
ASSRLAGSYNEQF
>NA|TRBJ2-7|TRBV5-1
ASSRAGEGAYEQY
>NA|TRBJ2-7|TRBV14
ASSQETYEQY
>TRBD1|NA|TRBV9
ASSSGTGAYEQY
>NA|TRBJ1-1|TRBV10-3
AISTEGDFEAF
>NA|TRBJ1-2|TRBV7-4
ASSFTGSSYGYT
>NA|TRBJ1-1|TRBV4-1
ASSQGRARRGGRNTEAF
>NA|TRBJ1-5|TRBV29-1
SVGGTPDTAQH
>NA|TRBJ1-5|TRBV11-2
ASSLEADQPQH
>NA|TRBJ2-1|TRBV28
ASSWVPQGLNEQF
>NA|TRBJ1-2|TRBV19
ASSIISRGNGYGYT
>NA|TRBJ1-5|TRBV19
ASTRRTEGHQPQH
>NA|TRBJ1-5|TRBV18
ASSPSEGNQPQH
>TRBD2|TRBJ2-5|TRBV10-3
AISDPRGQREYQETQY
>TRBD1|TRBJ2-3|TRBV19
ASSTHRGKDTQY
>TRBD1|TRBJ1-4|TRBV19
ASSITPDRGEKLF
>TRBD1|TRBJ1-1|TRBV18
ASSDRTGDNTEAF
>NA|TRBJ2-1|TRBV15
ATSRDYPRRRDEQF
>NA|TRBJ1-1|TRBV19
ASSQHGKAF